These 19 T cell receptor beta chains were sequenced from one sample in a study of cytomegalovirus exposure and HLA in healthy donors. This PCR relied on a set of 60 Vbeta primers and 13 Jbeta primers. Sequenced by immunoSEQ multiplex PCR; TCRdb stores in-frame clones only, minus some. Of under 200,000 clones detected, 77% appear once; the ten largest clones hold 2% to 3%. Sequenced: PBMCs. The receptors come from a woman aged 40 to 50 in good health and CMV-seropositive.

This clone has only a few counts. J is TRBJ2-5 and V is TRBV28; the D gene is possibly TRBD2 (6 bases). CDR3 length: 15 amino acids. The V end was cut by 0 bases, the J end by 5 bases, with 13 bases between. Germline V gene lookup returns CDR1 MDHEN and CDR2 SYDVKM. The CDR3 bases are TGTGCCAGCAGTTTATGGGCCGCGGGGCCTGAGACCCAGTACTTC. It codes for CASSLWAAGPETQYF.

This clone was seen more than once but under ten times. Other DNA sequences in the sample encode the same CDR3. The genes are TRBV7-2 and TRBJ1-2, with TRBD1 identical over 8 bases. CDR3 length: 14 amino acids. The ends lost 4 bases at V and 4 bases at J; junction bases unmatched: 5. The germline V gene encodes CDR1 SGHTA and CDR2 FQGNSA. The CDR3 DNA sequence: TGTGCCAGCAGCTCCGACAGGGGCGGCTATGGCTACACCTTC. Protein product: CASSSDRGGYGYTF.

V is TRBV12-5 and J is TRBJ1-3, with TRBD1 as a possible D gene (6 bases). The V and J ends lost 0 bases and 4 bases respectively, with 16 bases between them. The CDR3 contains 17 residues. Germline V gene sequence: CDR1 LGHNT, CDR2 FRNRAP. The CDR3 sequence: CASGLVLTGSGGNTIYF. CDR3 DNA sequence: TGTGCTAGTGGTTTGGTTCTCACAGGGTCGGGGGGAAACACCATATATTTT.

The rearrangement joins TRBV5-4 to TRBJ1-1, with 9 bases matching TRBD1. The ends lost 5 bases at V and 4 bases at J; junction bases unmatched: 6. The CDR3 contains 14 residues. The germline V gene encodes CDR1 SGHNT and CDR2 YYREEE (reference sequence). The CDR3 sequence: CASRLTGGGTEAFF. CDR3 in DNA: TGTGCCAGCAGACTTACAGGGGGCGGCACTGAAGCTTTCTTT.

This clone was detected once. The genes are TRBV6-6 and TRBJ2-3; D possibly corresponds to TRBD1 (5 bases). Trimming removed 7 bases at V and 3 bases at J, with 11 bases between. The CDR3 totals 13 residues. CDR1 is MNHNY and CDR2 is SVGAGI in the germline V gene (reference sequence). DNA of the CDR3: TGTGCCAGCATACGGCAGGGAACAGATACGCAGTATTTT. It codes for CASIRQGTDTQYF.

This clone was observed a few times. J is TRBJ2-1 and V is TRBV5-1; D perhaps matches TRBD1 (6 bases). The germline V and J ends were trimmed by 4 bases and 2 bases, with 16 bases remaining between them. This CDR3 spans 16 amino acids. CDR1 is SGHRS and CDR2 is YFSETQ in the germline V gene. The DNA of the CDR3 is TGCGCCAGCAGCGCCCTTCCCGGACAGCCCTACAATGAGCAGTTCTTC. Its translation: CASSALPGQPYNEQFF.

This clone showed up just once. V gene TRBV7-6 combines with J gene TRBJ1-4, with TRBD1 identical over 9 bases. This CDR3 has 14 residues. Per the germline V gene, CDR1 is SGHVS and CDR2 is FNYEAQ. The junction had 1 base not matched to a gene; V was cut back by 5 bases and J by 3 bases. CDR3 DNA sequence: TGTGCCAGCAGCCGGGACAGGGCTAATGAAAAACTGTTTTTT. It yields the protein CASSRDRANEKLFF.

The chain uses TRBV6-5 and TRBJ2-5; D is undetermined. V lost 4 bases and J 1 base, leaving 7 bases between the germline ends. CDR3 length: 13 amino acids. Germline V gene lookup returns CDR1 MNHEY and CDR2 SVGAGI. CDR3: CASSSQLQETQYF. The CDR3 bases are TGTGCCAGCAGTTCTCAACTCCAAGAGACCCAGTACTTC.

This clone was detected only a few times. At the DNA level, this CDR3 is encoded by other sequences in the same sample as well. The chain combines TRBV19 with TRBJ2-5; 9 bases agree with TRBD2. CDR1 LNHDA and CDR2 SQIVND come from the germline V gene (reference sequence). V lost 8 bases to trimming and J lost 2 bases; unmatched junction nucleotides: 6. The CDR3 runs 14 residues. The CDR3 is CASSRLAEQETQYF. The CDR3 bases are TGTGCCAGTTCGAGACTAGCGGAACAAGAGACCCAGTACTTC.

This sequence joins TRBV5-6 and TRBJ1-4; no clear D. From germline, CDR1 is SGHDT and CDR2 YYEEEE. The CDR3 extends over 12 amino acids. V was cut by 0 bases and J by 8 bases, with 5 bases left in between. The CDR3 protein is CASSLGGEKLFF. The CDR3 DNA is TGTGCCAGCAGCTTGGGCGGAGAAAAACTGTTTTTT.

This clone was seen ten or more times. The chain carries TRBV5-4 and TRBJ1-4; TRBD1 is a possible D gene (6 bases). CDR1 and CDR2 (germline): SGHNT, YYREEE (reference sequence). The length of the CDR3 is 15 residues. The ends were cut back, 1 base at V and 4 bases at J, with 11 bases in the middle. DNA of the CDR3: TGTGCCAGCAGCTTGAACAGGGCAGTTAATGAAAAACTGTTTTTT. This gives the protein CASSLNRAVNEKLFF.

The CDR3 reads CASSSAQGSPYNEQFF. The CDR3 bases are TGTGCCAGCAGTTCCGCACAGGGGTCCCCCTACAATGAGCAGTTCTTC. The V and J genes are TRBV28 and TRBJ2-1, with 7 bases lining up with TRBD1. V was pared by 4 bases and J by 2 bases, with 8 bases of the junction left unmatched. Germline V CDR1 and CDR2: MDHEN, SYDVKM. This CDR3 has 16 amino acids.

The rearrangement joins TRBV7-2 to TRBJ1-6, with 7 bases lining up with TRBD1. J gave up 7 bases and V 5 bases, and 11 bases lay outside the gene matches. Per the germline V gene, CDR1 is SGHTA and CDR2 is FQGNSA. The CDR3 spans 16 residues. The CDR3 nucleotides are TGTGCCAGCAGCACTTCCCCCGACAGGGCGAATTCACCCCTCCACTTT. It specifies CASSTSPDRANSPLHF.

This clone was detected only a few times. This chain uses TRBV4-3 with TRBJ2-2; 8 nucleotides align to TRBD1. The junction had 3 bases not matched to a gene; V was cut back by 4 bases and J by 2 bases. Germline V CDR1 and CDR2: LGHNA, YSLEER. This CDR3 has 15 amino acids. The CDR3 DNA is TGCGCCAGCAGCCTATCAGGGGGCAACACCGGGGAGCTGTTTTTT. Encoded protein: CASSLSGGNTGELFF.

The table lists this clone with a few counts. The chain joins TRBV7-2 to TRBJ2-7, with TRBD2 identical over 10 bases. The germline gives CDR1 SGHTA, CDR2 FQGNSA. J gave up 6 bases and V 10 bases, and 12 bases lay outside the gene matches. The CDR3 consists of 14 residues. The CDR3 nucleotides read TGTGCCACCTCCCGGGGGACTAGCGATGTCGAGCAGTACTTC. Residues: CATSRGTSDVEQYF. Based on the CDR3 plus reference TRBV7-2 and TRBJ2-7, the full variable domain is GAGVSQSPSNKVTEKGKDVELRCDPISGHTALYWYRQSLGQGLEFLIYFQGNSAPDKSGLPSDRFSAERTGGSVSTLTIQRTQQEDSAVYLCATSRGTSDVEQYFGPGTRLTVT.

CDR3 sequence (DNA): TGTGCCATCGGGACTGGGACTAGCGGGAGTGGTGATACGCAGTATTTT. It specifies CAIGTGTSGSGDTQYF. The rearrangement joins TRBV10-3 to TRBJ2-3, with TRBD2 identical over 14 bases. Germline CDR1 ENHRY, CDR2 SYGVKD. The CDR3 contains 16 residues. V was clipped by 8 bases and J by 6 bases; unmatched bases: 10.

The V and J genes are TRBV4-2 and TRBJ1-2, with 8 bases aligning to TRBD1. CDR3 length equals 16 residues. Germline lookup yields CDR1 LGHNA and CDR2 YNFKEQ. J gave up 4 bases and V 0 bases, and 7 bases lay outside the gene matches. The CDR3, as DNA: TGTGCCAGCAGCCAAGAAACGCAGGGGGCATCCTATGGCTACACCTTC. Translated, it gives CASSQETQGASYGYTF.

This chain links TRBV14 with TRBJ2-7; TRBD1 matches at 7 bases. V gave up 8 bases and J gave up 3 bases; unmatched junction bases: 7. From germline, CDR1 is SGHDN and CDR2 FVKESK. This CDR3 has 13 residues. CDR3 in DNA: TGTGCCAGCGCAGGACAGGAGAACTACGAGCAGTACTTC. It is translated as CASAGQENYEQYF.

The rearrangement joins TRBV7-2 to TRBJ2-1; 11 bases match TRBD2. CDR1 and CDR2 (germline): SGHTA, FQGNSA. This CDR3 is built from 17 residues. The junction had 10 bases not matched to a gene; V was cut back by 4 bases and J by 5 bases. In nucleotides, the CDR3 is TGTGCCAGCAGCTCGAATCTCGGGACTAGCGGAAACAATGAGCAGTTCTTC. It specifies CASSSNLGTSGNNEQFF.